A single sample gave rise to the 7 T cell receptor beta chains below, sequenced in a study of T cell responses to AZD1222 COVID-19 vaccine. Sequenced by immunoSEQ multiplex PCR; TCRdb stores in-frame clones only, minus some. Among 110,000 to 150,000 clones listed, over 90% were seen once. The input for sequencing was peripheral blood, taken on day 0 of AZD1222 vaccination. These receptors were taken from an adult in good health.

This chain joins TRBV18 and TRBJ2-1; 8 positions agree with TRBD2. After removal of 4 bases from V and 3 bases from J, the junction contained 8 bases not matched to a gene. Germline lookup yields CDR1 KGHSH and CDR2 LQKENI. This CDR3 comprises 16 residues. CDR3 nucleotides: TGTGCCAGCTCACTGGCTAGCGGGTTCCTCTACAATGAGCAGTTCTTC. It is translated as CASSLASGFLYNEQFF.

Here the CDR3 reads CASSFIYQETQYF. The CDR3 DNA follows: TGTGCCAGCAGTTTCATCTACCAAGAGACCCAGTACTTC. The V and J genes are TRBV27 and TRBJ2-5; D remains ambiguous. CDR1 is MNHEY and CDR2 is SMNVEV in the germline V gene (reference sequence). The CDR3 consists of 13 residues. Deletions cut 3 bases from V and 0 bases from J, with 5 bases between.

The rearrangement links TRBV4-2 to TRBJ2-7, with 8 bases identical to TRBD1. J gave up 0 bases and V 0 bases, and 16 bases lay outside the gene matches. This CDR3 is 20 amino acids long. Germline V lookup: CDR1 LGHNA, CDR2 YNFKEQ. CDR3 DNA: TGTGCCAGCAGCCAAGATGGTAGGAGGCCAGGGGGCCCCAGCTCCTACGAGCAGTACTTC. Residues: CASSQDGRRPGGPSSYEQYF.

For the CDR3, the DNA is TGTGCCAGCAGCCAAGGGACGGGCCGGGATACGCAGTATTTT. Amino acids: CASSQGTGRDTQYF. This chain uses TRBV3-1 (or the pseudogene TRBV3-2) with TRBJ2-3; no clear D gene. CDR1 and CDR2 (germline): LGHDT, YNNKEL (reference sequence). This CDR3 spans 14 amino acids. Trimming took off 1 base at V and 6 bases at J, with 11 bases between the two ends.

V and J are TRBV9 and TRBJ1-1; the D gene is possibly TRBD1 (5 bases). In germline, CDR1 is SGDLS, CDR2 YYNGEE. Trimming took off 4 bases at V and 2 bases at J, with 18 bases between the two ends. The CDR3 consists of 16 residues. CDR3 sequence reads: CASSHRRPGLNTEAFF. CDR3 nucleotide sequence: TGTGCCAGCAGCCACCGGCGACCGGGGCTAAACACTGAAGCTTTCTTT. The variable domain in full, with the rest retrieved from reference TRBV9 and TRBJ1-1, is DSGVTQTPKHLITATGQRVTLRCSPRSGDLSVYWYQQSLDQGLQFLIQYYNGEERAKGNILERFSAQQFPDLHSELNLSSLELGDSALYFCASSHRRPGLNTEAFFGQGTRLTVV.

The CDR3 DNA sequence: TGTGCCTGGAGTACCGGGACAGGTGGTTACAATGAGCAGTTCTTC. This sequence encodes CAWSTGTGGYNEQFF. This sequence joins TRBV30 and TRBJ2-1, with 8 bases that match TRBD1. The CDR3 is made up of 15 amino acids. After removal of 2 bases from V and 4 bases from J, the junction contained 7 bases not matched to a gene. CDR1 is GTSNPN and CDR2 is SVGIG in the germline V gene (reference sequence).

The chain employs TRBV18 and TRBJ1-1; D possibly corresponds to TRBD1 (6 bases). The V gene lost 2 bases and the J gene lost 4 bases, with 8 bases spanning the gap. The CDR3 has 13 amino acids. Germline V lookup: CDR1 KGHSH, CDR2 LQKENI. This chain's CDR3 is CASSPEGGTEAFF. CDR3 bases: TGTGCCAGCTCACCAGAGGGGGGCACTGAAGCTTTCTTT.